The 9 T cell receptor beta chains below were found in one sample sequenced in a study of shared clonotypes between healthy human individuals. Method: immunoSEQ multiplex PCR; TCRdb's copy keeps in-frame clones and lacks some. The data hold about 960,000 clones, with approximately 80% observed a single time. What was sequenced was memory CD4+ T cells sorted from blood. Stated subset: CD45RA-negative fraction. All receptors come from a young man in good health.

The chain is built from TRBV9 and TRBJ2-5; 7 bases are shared with TRBD2. Trimming took 0 bases from V and 7 from J; bases not matched to a gene: 3. CDR1 and CDR2 (germline): SGDLS, YYNGEE. The length of the CDR3 is 13 residues. The DNA for the CDR3 is TGTGCCAGCAGCGTAGATGGCGGGAGGACCCAGTACTTC. This sequence encodes CASSVDGGRTQYF.

The chain is built from TRBV27 and TRBJ1-6, with TRBD1 identical over 8 bases. The V gene's germline CDR1 is MNHEY and CDR2 SMNVEV (reference sequence). The CDR3 covers 15 residues. Losses at the gene ends were 6 bases for V and 6 bases for J; bases not matched to a gene: 7. The DNA for the CDR3 is TGTGCCAGCAGGGTACAGGGGGGAGCTAATTCACCCCTCCACTTT. The encoded protein is CASRVQGGANSPLHF.

The V and J genes are TRBV18 and TRBJ1-2; 9 bases map to TRBD1. The length of the CDR3 is 17 residues. V trimming: 0 bases; J trimming: 7 bases; junction bases outside the gene matches: 12. Germline assignment: CDR1 KGHSH and CDR2 LQKENI. CDR3 region: CASSPPGQGLGDVGYTF. The CDR3 nucleotides read TGTGCCAGCTCACCACCGGGACAGGGTTTGGGCGACGTTGGCTACACCTTC. Looking up the rest from reference TRBV18 and TRBJ1-2 gives the full variable domain: NAGVMQNPRHLVRRRGQEARLRCSPMKGHSHVYWYRQLPEEGLKFMVYLQKENIIDESGMPKERFSAEFPKEGPSILRIQQVVRGDSAAYFCASSPPGQGLGDVGYTFGSGTRLTVV.

This rearrangement joins TRBV2 to TRBJ2-5; weak D call: TRBD1 (5 bases). V was clipped by 1 base and J by 7 bases, with 10 bases between them. The CDR3 contains 13 residues. Per germline, CDR1 SNHLY and CDR2 FYNNEI. This CDR3 reads CASSEGLQGTQYF. CDR3 in DNA: TGTGCCAGCAGTGAAGGCCTGCAGGGGACCCAGTACTTC.

The rearrangement joins TRBV19 to TRBJ2-7; TRBD1 matches at 7 bases. The junction had 10 bases not matched to a gene; V was cut back by 3 bases and J by 2 bases. Germline V lookup: CDR1 LNHDA, CDR2 SQIVND (reference sequence). The CDR3 loop spans 16 amino acids. The CDR3: CASSIAGTVTPYEQYF. The CDR3 bases are TGTGCCAGTAGTATTGCCGGGACAGTTACTCCCTACGAGCAGTACTTC.

This clone was counted once. The chain links TRBV10-2 to TRBJ1-4, with unresolved D. Trimming left V 0 bases short and J 0 bases short, with 5 bases between. In germline, CDR1 is WSHSY, CDR2 SAAADI. The CDR3 covers 15 residues. CDR3 bases: TGCGCCAGCAGTGAGTCGCAAACAACTAATGAAAAACTGTTTTTT. This translates into CASSESQTTNEKLFF.

The rearrangement links TRBV5-4 to TRBJ2-1, with 8 positions matching TRBD2. Looked up from germline, CDR1 is SGHNT and CDR2 is YYREEE (reference sequence). J lost 2 bases, V lost 2 bases, and 3 bases had no gene match. The CDR3 is 15 amino acids. The CDR3 coding sequence is TGTGCCAGCAGCTTAACTAGCGGACCCTACAATGAGCAGTTCTTC. This codes for CASSLTSGPYNEQFF.

The rearrangement uses TRBV21-1 and TRBJ2-7; TRBD1 is the table's D call, not checked against the DNA. TRBV21-1 constitutes a pseudogene. The CDR3 is 18 amino acids. This CDR3 is CASSKGFRSGTGPYEQYF. The CDR3 DNA reads as TGTGCCAGCAGCAAAGGCTTCCGTTCGGGGACAGGGCCCTACGAGCAGTACTTC.

On this clone: This same CDR3 is encoded by further DNA sequences in the sample. The rearrangement uses TRBV5-1 and TRBJ2-3, with D maybe TRBD2 (6 bases). Trimming removed 0 bases at V and 3 bases at J, with 8 bases between. Germline CDR1 reads SGHRS; CDR2 reads YFSETQ. The CDR3 sequence is 14 residues long. The CDR3 protein is CASSLEGGTDTQYF. The CDR3 nucleotides read TGCGCCAGCAGCTTGGAGGGAGGAACAGATACGCAGTATTTT.